This T cell receptor (beta chain) was recorded in a study of Graves' ophthalmopathy and Graves' hyperthyroidism. Turning to the study itself: Researchers obtained peripheral blood at initial diagnosis, before any treatment had begun. Notes on the study in general: Most thyroid-expanded clonotypes exceeding 0.001 frequency were also found in blood. A model of 13 signatures distinguished ophthalmopathy from stable hyperthyroidism at 85% to 90% sensitivity and 81.08% specificity.

Researchers took RNA transcripts and amplified TCR beta CDR3 regions from them. A first-round RT-PCR used HTBI primers, followed by a second-round multiplex PCR. TCRdb used MiXCR to reprocess the multiplex PCR reads, holding one entry per CDR3 protein. The table records hundreds of thousands of distinct CDR3 sequences, 15% to 17% of them present only once. The CDR3 runs 16 residues. The germline V gene has CDR1 MNHEY and CDR2 SVGEGT. The V segment lost 0 bases and the J segment 4 bases; nucleotides outside the gene matches: 5. Turning to this clonotype: Its antigen is as yet unknown.

This receptor was identified in a woman aged 18-29 years with stable Graves' hyperthyroidism. The chain uses TRBV6-2 or TRBV6-3 and TRBJ2-2; TRBD2 matches at 7 bases. Sequences were obtained from peripheral blood. In DNA, the CDR3 is TGTGCCAGCAGTTACTCGGCGGGAGTTAGCACCGGGGAGCTGTTTTTT. Protein: CASSYSAGVSTGELFF.